Included here is one TCR beta chain sequence, with context. Its antigen is as yet unknown. The method was immunoSEQ multiplex PCR; TCRdb's version includes in-frame clones alone and lacks a portion of them. This table has approximately 180,000 clones, approximately 95% appearing once. CDR1 LNHDA and CDR2 SQIVND come from the germline V gene (reference sequence). The CDR3 is made up of 14 amino acids. The V segment lost 6 bases and the J segment 1 base; nucleotides outside the gene matches: 1. This sample was taken from a study of T cell responses to AZD1222 COVID-19 vaccine. Study observations and caveats: Nearly half of unique spike-specific TCRs reportedly avoided B.1.351 and B.1.1.7 mutated regions. There were mostly white British donors and more females than males, and clonal diversity was possibly underestimated.

The V and J genes are TRBV19 and TRBJ2-2, with 8 bases lining up with TRBD1. The sequence came from an adult who received the MenACWY meningococcal vaccine as a control. Source: peripheral blood, taken 28 days after the second dose of the MenACWY control vaccine. Written as DNA, the CDR3 is TGTGCCAGTAGGGACAGGGTGAACACCGGGGAGCTGTTTTTT. Its translation: CASRDRVNTGELFF.